The text below deals with one TCR beta chain. This specimen belongs to a study of cytomegalovirus exposure and HLA in healthy donors. The PCR made use of 60 Vbeta and 13 Jbeta primers. Measured with immunoSEQ multiplex PCR; TCRdb has only the in-frame clones, and not every one. This repertoire comprises under 200,000 clones; its ten largest clones make up 6.5%. Germline CDR1 reads SGHVS; CDR2 reads FNYEAQ. CDR3 length: 19 residues. V dropped 1 base and J dropped 0 bases, with 18 bases sitting between them. The receptor's source is a man under 40 in good health and CMV-seronegative. Material: PBMCs. The V call is TRBV7-6, the J call TRBJ2-2, with TRBD1 as a possible D gene (6 bases). CDR3 sequence (DNA): TGTGCCAGCAGCTTAGGGGGGCATGGGGCGGCCGCGAACACCGGGGAGCTGTTTTTT. Translating it yields CASSLGGHGAAANTGELFF.